This passage covers 17 T cell receptor beta chains from one sample sequenced in a study of blood T cell repertoires in COVID-19. The method was immunoSEQ multiplex PCR; TCRdb's version includes in-frame clones alone and lacks a portion of them. The table has 120,000 or so clones, roughly 84% seen once. Source material: peripheral blood. The receptors originated from a man between 60 and 75 years old with acute or convalescent COVID-19.

This clone was observed a handful of times. V gene TRBV7-9 combines with J gene TRBJ2-7; D gene ambiguous. V shed 5 bases and J shed 3 bases, with 5 bases lying between them. The germline V gene encodes CDR1 SEHNR and CDR2 FQNEAQ (reference sequence). There are 11 residues in the CDR3. CDR3 in DNA: TGTGCCAGCAGCCGCTACTACGAGCAGTACTTC. This translates into CASSRYYEQYF.

This clone came up a few times. J is TRBJ1-6 and V is TRBV7-8; D remains ambiguous. Germline CDR1 is SGHVS and CDR2 is FQNEAQ. Trimming took off 2 bases at V and 0 bases at J, with 8 bases between the two ends. The CDR3 has 16 amino acids. The DNA of the CDR3 is TGTGCCAGCAGCTTATCCGGGAGCTCCTATAATTCACCCCTCCACTTT. Encoded protein: CASSLSGSSYNSPLHF.

The rearrangement uses TRBV7-2 and TRBJ1-2, with no clear D. In germline, CDR1 is SGHTA, CDR2 FQGNSA. The CDR3 has 14 residues. V lost 5 bases and J 1 base, leaving 11 bases between the germline ends. In DNA form, the CDR3 reads TGTGCCAGCAGCCCGGAGGTATTTAACTATGGCTACACCTTC. It is translated as CASSPEVFNYGYTF.

The chain has TRBV19 and TRBJ2-1; D gene ambiguous. V was clipped by 3 bases and J by 7 bases, with 10 bases between them. Germline V gene lookup returns CDR1 LNHDA and CDR2 SQIVND (reference sequence). The CDR3 contains 13 residues. As DNA, the CDR3 is TGTGCCAGTAGTATCGGCGGATTGAATGAGCAGTTCTTC. This sequence encodes CASSIGGLNEQFF.

This clone has just a few counts. The chain has TRBV11-2 and TRBJ1-6; D perhaps matches TRBD1 (5 bases). Trimming left V 5 bases short and J 0 bases short, with 17 bases between. The CDR3 totals 18 residues. Per germline, CDR1 SGHAT and CDR2 FQNNGV. The CDR3 nucleotides are TGTGCCAGCAGCCTCCGGGACTTGCGGAGCTCCTATAATTCACCCCTCCACTTT. Its protein product is CASSLRDLRSSYNSPLHF.

The chain joins TRBV28 to TRBJ1-1, with 8 positions matching TRBD1. There are 15 residues in the CDR3. V lost 5 bases, J lost 0 bases, and 5 bases stayed unmatched. CDR1 is MDHEN and CDR2 is SYDVKM in the germline V gene. The DNA of the CDR3 is TGTGCCAGCAGTCCCGGACAGGGAATGAACACTGAAGCTTTCTTT. Translation: CASSPGQGMNTEAFF.

The sample holds one count of this clone. V usage is TRBV6-6 and J usage is TRBJ1-5; 7 bases align to TRBD1. CDR1 MNHNY and CDR2 SVGAGI come from the germline V gene (reference sequence). The CDR3 spans 15 residues. The V gene end was trimmed by 6 bases and the J gene end by 0 bases; junction bases not matched to a gene: 5. The CDR3 region has the DNA TGTGCCAGCAGATCCGGGACAGATAGCAATCAGCCCCAGCATTTT. This sequence encodes CASRSGTDSNQPQHF.

The chain uses TRBV6-5 and TRBJ1-1; perhaps TRBD1 as D (6 bases). Germline CDR1 MNHEY, CDR2 SVGAGI. V was shortened by 4 bases and J by 4 bases, with 19 bases between the two germline ends. The CDR3 length is 16 residues. The CDR3: CASSSFLNTGSTEAFF. The CDR3 DNA follows: TGTGCCAGCAGTTCGTTCTTAAATACAGGGTCCACTGAAGCTTTCTTT.

J is TRBJ2-5 and V is TRBV6-6; weak D call: TRBD2 (5 bases). This CDR3 has 13 residues. The V end was cut by 4 bases, the J end by 5 bases, with 11 bases between. Germline V gene data show CDR1 as MNHNY and CDR2 as SVGAGI (reference sequence). The CDR3 sequence: CASSSERVETQYF. CDR3 bases: TGTGCCAGCAGTTCCGAGAGGGTGGAGACCCAGTACTTC.

This chain joins TRBV6-5 and TRBJ2-2; TRBD1 might be the D (5 bases). The CDR3 totals 15 residues. Between the trimmed V and J ends, which lost 0 bases and 5 bases, there was a span of 10 bases. Germline assignment: CDR1 MNHEY and CDR2 SVGAGI. CDR3 DNA: TGTGCCAGCAGTTACTCGGGGCAACAGACCGGGGAGCTGTTTTTT. It is translated as CASSYSGQQTGELFF.

This rearrangement joins TRBV28 to TRBJ1-5; D gene unclear. The ends were cut back, 6 bases at V and 4 bases at J, with 4 bases in the middle. Germline values: CDR1 MDHEN, CDR2 SYDVKM. The CDR3 is 11 amino acids. CDR3 DNA: TGTGCCAGCAGCAAAAATCAGCCCCAGCATTTT. As protein: CASSKNQPQHF.

This clone was counted only a few times. The V gene is TRBV2, the J gene TRBJ2-5, with TRBD2 identical over 9 bases. V lost 8 bases and J lost 5; bases outside the gene matches: 6. This CDR3 has 13 amino acids. Germline CDR1 is SNHLY and CDR2 is FYNNEI. CDR3 residues: CASGAGGPETQYF. The CDR3, as DNA: TGTGCCAGCGGGGCGGGAGGGCCTGAGACCCAGTACTTC.

The CDR3 DNA reads as TGTGCCAGTTACACAGGGGGCGCAGGGGGCTACACCTTC. It specifies CASYTGGAGGYTF. The chain links TRBV28 to TRBJ1-2, with TRBD1 matching 9 bases. The CDR3 contains 13 residues. Per the germline V gene, CDR1 is MDHEN and CDR2 is SYDVKM. V dropped 9 bases and J dropped 8; count of bases not matched to a gene: 10.

The rearrangement links TRBV12-3 or TRBV12-4 to TRBJ1-5; 8 bases line up with TRBD1. The V and J ends lost 5 bases and 7 bases, in that order; junction bases with no gene match: 4. This CDR3 has 13 residues. CDR3 DNA sequence: TGTGCCAGCAGTGCAGGGGGCCTCCAGCCCCAGCATTTT. Protein sequence: CASSAGGLQPQHF.

The V gene is TRBV5-5, the J gene TRBJ1-5, with D hard to call. The V and J ends lost 0 bases and 7 bases respectively, with 8 bases between them. The CDR3 totals 13 residues. The germline gives CDR1 SGHKS, CDR2 YYEKEE (reference sequence). This CDR3 is CASSLVGLQPQHF. CDR3 in DNA: TGTGCCAGCAGCTTGGTAGGACTACAGCCCCAGCATTTT.

This chain uses TRBV2 with TRBJ2-2; 7 positions agree with TRBD1. Per the germline V gene, CDR1 is SNHLY and CDR2 is FYNNEI. V was pared by 6 bases and J by 3 bases, with 4 bases of the junction left unmatched. The CDR3 is 14 amino acids. CDR3: CASRGQTYTGELFF. The CDR3 DNA reads TGTGCCAGCAGGGGACAGACCTACACCGGGGAGCTGTTTTTT.

The chain uses TRBV5-1 and TRBJ2-3; 8 bases line up with TRBD2. The V and J ends lost 1 base and 2 bases, in that order; junction bases with no gene match: 6. The CDR3 is made up of 16 amino acids. Germline CDR1 SGHRS, CDR2 YFSETQ. The CDR3 sequence is CASSLYTSGFTDTQYF. CDR3 sequence (DNA): TGCGCCAGCAGCTTGTATACTAGCGGTTTCACAGATACGCAGTATTTT.